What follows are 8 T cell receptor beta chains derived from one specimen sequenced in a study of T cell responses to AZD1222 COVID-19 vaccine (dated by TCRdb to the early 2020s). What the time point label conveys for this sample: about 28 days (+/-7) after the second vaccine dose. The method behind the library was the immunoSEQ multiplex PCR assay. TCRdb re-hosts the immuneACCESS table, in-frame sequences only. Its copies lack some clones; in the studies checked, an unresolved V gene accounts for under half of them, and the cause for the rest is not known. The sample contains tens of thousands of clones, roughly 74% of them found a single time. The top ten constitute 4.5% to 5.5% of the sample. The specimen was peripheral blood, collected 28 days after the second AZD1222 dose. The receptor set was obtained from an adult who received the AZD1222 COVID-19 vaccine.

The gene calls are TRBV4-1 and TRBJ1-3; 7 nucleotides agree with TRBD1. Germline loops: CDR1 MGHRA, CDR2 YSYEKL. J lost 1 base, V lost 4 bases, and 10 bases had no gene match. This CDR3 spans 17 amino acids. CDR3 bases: TGCGCCAGCAGCCGACGGACAGGATGGTTGTCTGGAAACACCATATATTTT. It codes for CASSRRTGWLSGNTIYF.

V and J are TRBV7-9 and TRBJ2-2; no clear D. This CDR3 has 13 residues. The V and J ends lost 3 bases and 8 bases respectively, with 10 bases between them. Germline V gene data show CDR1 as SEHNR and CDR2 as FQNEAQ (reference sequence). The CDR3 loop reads CASSLRNGGELFF. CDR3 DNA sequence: TGTGCCAGCAGCTTGAGAAATGGGGGGGAGCTGTTTTTT. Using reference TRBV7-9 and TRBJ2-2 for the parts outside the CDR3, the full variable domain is DTGVSQNPRHKITKRGQNVTFRCDPISEHNRLYWYRQTLGQGPEFLTYFQNEAQLEKSRLLSDRFSAERPKGSFSTLEIQRTEQGDSAMYLCASSLRNGGELFFGEGSRLTVL.

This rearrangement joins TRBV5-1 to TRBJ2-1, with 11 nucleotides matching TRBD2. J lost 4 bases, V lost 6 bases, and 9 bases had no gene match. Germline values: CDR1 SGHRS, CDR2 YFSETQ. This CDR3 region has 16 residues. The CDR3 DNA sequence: TGCGCCAGCATGACACTAGCGGGGGCTCAATACAATGAGCAGTTCTTC. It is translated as CASMTLAGAQYNEQFF.

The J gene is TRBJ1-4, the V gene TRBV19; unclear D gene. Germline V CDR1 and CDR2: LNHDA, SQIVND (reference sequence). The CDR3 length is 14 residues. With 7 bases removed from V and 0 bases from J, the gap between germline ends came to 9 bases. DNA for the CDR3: TGTGCCAGTAAGGGAACAGCAACTAATGAAAAACTGTTTTTT. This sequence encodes CASKGTATNEKLFF.

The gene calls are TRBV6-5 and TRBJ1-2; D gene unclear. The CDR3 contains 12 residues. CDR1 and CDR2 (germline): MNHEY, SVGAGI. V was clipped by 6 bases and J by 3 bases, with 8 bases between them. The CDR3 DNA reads TGTGCCAGCAGCCGAGGCTACTATGGCTACACCTTC. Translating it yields CASSRGYYGYTF.

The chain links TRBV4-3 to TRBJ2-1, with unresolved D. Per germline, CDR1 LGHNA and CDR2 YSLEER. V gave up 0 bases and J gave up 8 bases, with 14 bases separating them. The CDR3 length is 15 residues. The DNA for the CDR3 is TGCGCCAGCAGCCAAGATGCCTTTGCGTCCGATGAGCAGTTCTTC. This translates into CASSQDAFASDEQFF.

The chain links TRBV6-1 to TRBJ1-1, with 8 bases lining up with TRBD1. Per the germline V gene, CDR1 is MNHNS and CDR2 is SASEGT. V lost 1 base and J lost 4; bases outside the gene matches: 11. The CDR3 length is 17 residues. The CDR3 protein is CASSEGQGAPPGTEAFF. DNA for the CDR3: TGTGCCAGCAGTGAAGGGCAGGGGGCCCCTCCGGGCACTGAAGCTTTCTTT.

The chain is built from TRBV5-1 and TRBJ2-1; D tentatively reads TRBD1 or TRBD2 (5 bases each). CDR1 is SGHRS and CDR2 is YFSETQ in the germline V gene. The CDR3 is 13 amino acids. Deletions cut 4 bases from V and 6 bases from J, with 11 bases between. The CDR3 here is CASSRDGPNEQFF. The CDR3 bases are TGCGCCAGCAGCCGGGACGGTCCCAATGAGCAGTTCTTC.